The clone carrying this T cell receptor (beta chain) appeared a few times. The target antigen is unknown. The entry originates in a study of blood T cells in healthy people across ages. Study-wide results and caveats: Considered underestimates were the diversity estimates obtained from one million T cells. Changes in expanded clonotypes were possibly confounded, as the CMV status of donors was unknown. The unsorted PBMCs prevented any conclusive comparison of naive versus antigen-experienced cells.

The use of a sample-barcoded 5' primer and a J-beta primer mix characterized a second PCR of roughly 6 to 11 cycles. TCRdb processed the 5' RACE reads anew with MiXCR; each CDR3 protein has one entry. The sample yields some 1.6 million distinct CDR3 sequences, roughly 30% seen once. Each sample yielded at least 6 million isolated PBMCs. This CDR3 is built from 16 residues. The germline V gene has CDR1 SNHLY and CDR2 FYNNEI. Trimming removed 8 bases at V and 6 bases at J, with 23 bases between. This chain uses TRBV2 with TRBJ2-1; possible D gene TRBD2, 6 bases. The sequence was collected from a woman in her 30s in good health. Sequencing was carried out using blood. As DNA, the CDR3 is TGTGCCAGCGGTCCCCGGGACTCTCCTTCGGGCAATGAGCAGTTCTTC. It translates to CASGPRDSPSGNEQFF.